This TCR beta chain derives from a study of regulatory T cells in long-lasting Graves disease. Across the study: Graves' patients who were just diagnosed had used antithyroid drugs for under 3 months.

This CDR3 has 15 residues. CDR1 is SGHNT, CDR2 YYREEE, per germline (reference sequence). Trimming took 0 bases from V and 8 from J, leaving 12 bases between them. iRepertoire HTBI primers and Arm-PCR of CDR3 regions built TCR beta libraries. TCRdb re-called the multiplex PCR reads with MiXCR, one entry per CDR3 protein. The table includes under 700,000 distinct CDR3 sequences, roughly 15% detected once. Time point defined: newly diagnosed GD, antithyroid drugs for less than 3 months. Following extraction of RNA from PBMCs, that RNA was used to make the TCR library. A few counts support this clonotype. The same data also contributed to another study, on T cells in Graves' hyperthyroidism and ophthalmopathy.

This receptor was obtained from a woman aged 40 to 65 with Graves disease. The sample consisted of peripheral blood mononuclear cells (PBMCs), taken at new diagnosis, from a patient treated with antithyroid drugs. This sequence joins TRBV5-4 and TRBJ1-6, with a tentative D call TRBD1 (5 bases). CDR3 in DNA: TGTGCCAGCAGCTTGGGGGGGGATCCCTATTCACCCCTCCACTTT. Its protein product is CASSLGGDPYSPLHF.